What follows describes a single TCR beta chain. Germline CDR1 reads SGHDT; CDR2 reads YYEEEE. The V and J ends lost 5 bases and 0 bases respectively, with 15 bases between them. The CDR3 is made up of 16 amino acids. These data come from a study of CD8 T cells in ankylosing spondylitis. TCRdb used MiXCR to reprocess the 5' RACE reads, holding one entry per CDR3 protein. The data contain about 250,000 distinct CDR3 sequences, 20% to 30% of them singletons. Sequenced material: blood, either unsorted or a sorted T cell fraction (not recorded which). The clonotype comes from a male donor with ankylosing spondylitis or in good health (not recorded which). The chain couples TRBV5-6 to TRBJ2-1; tentative D call: TRBD1 (5 bases). In DNA form, the CDR3 reads TGTGCCAGCAGGCCACAAAGACAGTCCTCCTACAATGAGCAGTTCTTC. This gives the protein CASRPQRQSSYNEQFF.